This is a list of T cell receptor beta chains from one sample in a study of cytomegalovirus exposure and HLA in healthy donors. Clones were read by immunoSEQ multiplex PCR, and TCRdb kept only the in-frame ones, dropping some. The table for this sample gives 38,000 or so clones. Sequenced input: PBMCs. These receptors were collected from a man in his thirties or forties in good health and CMV-seronegative. The CDR3 runs from the conserved cysteine through the conserved F or W. The D gene is left open where the match is weak.

j_call | d_call | v_call | cdr3_aa | cdr3_nt
TRBJ2-7 | NA | TRBV30 | CAGSVRPTSTYEQYF | TGTGCCGGGAGTGTACGGCCAACTAGTACCTACGAGCAGTACTTC
TRBJ2-3 | TRBD1 | TRBV9 | CASSIQTGITDTQYF | TGTGCCAGCAGCATACAGACAGGGATAACAGATACGCAGTATTTT
TRBJ1-2 | NA | TRBV5-1 | CASSLAAGKGGYTF | TGCGCCAGCAGCTTGGCGGCCGGGAAGGGTGGCTACACCTTC
TRBJ2-2 | TRBD1 | TRBV6-4 | CASSDTGANTGELFF | TGTGCCAGCAGTGACACAGGGGCGAACACCGGGGAGCTGTTTTTT
TRBJ1-1 | NA | TRBV27 | CASSLGGWENTEAFF | TGTGCCAGCAGTTTAGGAGGGTGGGAGAACACTGAAGCTTTCTTT
TRBJ2-5 | NA | TRBV5-5 | CASSASGTSKTQYF | TGTGCCAGTAGCGCATCAGGGACATCTAAGACCCAGTACTTC
TRBJ2-7 | NA | TRBV7-9 | CASSVTGSYEQYF | TGTGCCAGCAGCGTGACAGGCTCCTACGAGCAGTACTTC
TRBJ1-5 | NA | TRBV18 | CASSPQVTGGQPQHF | TGTGCCAGCTCACCACAGGTGACAGGCGGACAGCCCCAGCATTTT
TRBJ2-2 | TRBD2 | TRBV7-9 | CASSVTSAGELFF | TGTGCCAGCAGCGTCACTAGCGCCGGGGAGCTGTTTTTT
TRBJ1-5 | NA | TRBV30 | CAWSSGDQPQHF | TGTGCCTGGAGTAGCGGGGATCAGCCCCAGCATTTT
TRBJ2-5 | TRBD2 | TRBV5-1 | CASSGPSGQETQYF | TGCGCCAGCAGCGGCCCTAGCGGACAAGAGACCCAGTACTTC
TRBJ2-5 | TRBD2 | TRBV5-4 | CASSPGTSGAGPQVAQYF | TGTGCCAGCAGCCCTGGGACTAGCGGGGCGGGCCCTCAAGTGGCCCAGTACTTC